This T cell receptor beta chain was recovered during a study of OX40 agonist ivuxolimab in advanced cancers. Background on the study: Past anti-PD-1, anti-PD-L1 or anti-CTLA-4 therapy was accepted, and around 40% had received some.

With 0 bases clipped from V and 4 bases from J, the junction kept 7 bases outside the gene matches. The CDR3 is made up of 18 amino acids. Germline CDR1 is SGDLS and CDR2 is YYNGEE. The table came from immunoSEQ multiplex PCR; TCRdb's copy has only in-frame clones and leaves some out. The table shows 25,000 or so clones, with just under 75% occurring only once. Points from the study as a whole: Clonal expansion by week 6 occurred in CD4+ and CD8+ blood T cells (at 0.1 to 3.0 mg/kg).

A remark on this clone: As yet, its antigen is unknown.

This specimen consisted of CD4+ or CD8+ T cells sorted from blood, obtained in a trial of the OX40 agonist ivuxolimab. The chain recombines TRBV9 with TRBJ2-6, with TRBD1 matching 10 bases. The origin of this receptor is an adult with an advanced solid tumor such as melanoma, head and neck, liver or kidney cancer. CDR3 nucleotides: TGTGCCAGCAGCGTAGCGGGGACAGGGGTATCAGGGGCCAACGTCCTGACTTTC. Residues: CASSVAGTGVSGANVLTF.